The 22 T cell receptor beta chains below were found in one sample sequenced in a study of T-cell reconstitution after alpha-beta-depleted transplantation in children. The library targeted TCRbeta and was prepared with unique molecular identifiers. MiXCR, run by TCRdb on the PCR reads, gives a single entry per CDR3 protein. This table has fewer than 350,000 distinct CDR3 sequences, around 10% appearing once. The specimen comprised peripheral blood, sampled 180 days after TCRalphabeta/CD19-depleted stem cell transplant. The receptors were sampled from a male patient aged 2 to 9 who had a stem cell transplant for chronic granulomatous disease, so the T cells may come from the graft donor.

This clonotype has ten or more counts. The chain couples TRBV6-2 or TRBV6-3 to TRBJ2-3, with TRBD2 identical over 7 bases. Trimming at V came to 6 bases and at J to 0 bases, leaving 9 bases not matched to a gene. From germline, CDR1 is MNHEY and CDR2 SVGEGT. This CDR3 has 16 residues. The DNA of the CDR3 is TGTGCCAGCAGACGTCAAAGCGGGGCGAGCACAGATACGCAGTATTTT. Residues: CASRRQSGASTDTQYF.

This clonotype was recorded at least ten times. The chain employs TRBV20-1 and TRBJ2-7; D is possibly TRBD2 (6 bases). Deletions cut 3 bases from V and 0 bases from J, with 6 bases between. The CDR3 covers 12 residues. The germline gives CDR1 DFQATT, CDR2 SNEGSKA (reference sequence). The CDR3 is CSASGSSYEQYF. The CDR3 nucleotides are TGCAGTGCTAGCGGGAGCTCCTACGAGCAGTACTTC.

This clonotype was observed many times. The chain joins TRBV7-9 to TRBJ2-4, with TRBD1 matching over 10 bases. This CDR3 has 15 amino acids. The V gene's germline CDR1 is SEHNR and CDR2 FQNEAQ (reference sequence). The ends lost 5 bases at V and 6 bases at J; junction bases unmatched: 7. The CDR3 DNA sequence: TGTGCCAGCAGCACACAGACAGGGGGCGTAAACATTCAGTACTTC. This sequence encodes CASSTQTGGVNIQYF.

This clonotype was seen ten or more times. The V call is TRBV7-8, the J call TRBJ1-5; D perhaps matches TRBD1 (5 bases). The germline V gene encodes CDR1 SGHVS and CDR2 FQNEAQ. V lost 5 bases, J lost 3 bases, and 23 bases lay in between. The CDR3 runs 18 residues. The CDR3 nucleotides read TGTGCCAGCAGCCCGTTTGAAAGACAGATAAAGAACAATCAGCCCCAGCATTTT. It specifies CASSPFERQIKNNQPQHF.

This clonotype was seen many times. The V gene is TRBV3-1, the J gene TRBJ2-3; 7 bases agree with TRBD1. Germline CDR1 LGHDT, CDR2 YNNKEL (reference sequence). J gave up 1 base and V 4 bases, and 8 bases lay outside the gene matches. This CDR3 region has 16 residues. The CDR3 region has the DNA TGTGCCAGCAGCCCCCATGAGGGGGCCCGCACAGATACGCAGTATTTT. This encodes CASSPHEGARTDTQYF.

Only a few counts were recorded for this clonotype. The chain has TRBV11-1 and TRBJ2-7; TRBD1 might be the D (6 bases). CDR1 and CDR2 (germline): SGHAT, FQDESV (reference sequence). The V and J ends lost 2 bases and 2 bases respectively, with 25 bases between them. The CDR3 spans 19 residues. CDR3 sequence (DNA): TGTGCCAGCAGCTTAAGCGCCCCGGACAGAACAAATAAGCCCTACGAGCAGTACTTC. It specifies CASSLSAPDRTNKPYEQYF.

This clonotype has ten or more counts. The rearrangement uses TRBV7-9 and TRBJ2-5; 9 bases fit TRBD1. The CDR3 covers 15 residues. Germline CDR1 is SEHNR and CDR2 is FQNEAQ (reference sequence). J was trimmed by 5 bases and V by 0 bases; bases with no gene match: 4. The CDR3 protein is CASSLAVGQGETQYF. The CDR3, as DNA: TGTGCCAGCAGCTTAGCGGTAGGACAGGGGGAGACCCAGTACTTC. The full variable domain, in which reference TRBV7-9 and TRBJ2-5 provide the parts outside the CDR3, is DTGVSQNPRHKITKRGQNVTFRCDPISEHNRLYWYRQTLGQGPEFLTYFQNEAQLEKSRLLSDRFSAERPKGSFSTLEIQRTEQGDSAMYLCASSLAVGQGETQYFGPGTRLLVL.

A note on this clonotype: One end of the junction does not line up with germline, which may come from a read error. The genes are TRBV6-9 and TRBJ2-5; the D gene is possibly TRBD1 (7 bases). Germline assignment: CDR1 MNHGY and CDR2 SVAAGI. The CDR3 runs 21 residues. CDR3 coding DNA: TGTGCCACCAGTTATTTGCTGGCCCCAAGGAGGGACAGCCTAGGGCAAGAGACCCAGTACTTC. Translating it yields CATSYLLAPRRDSLGQETQYF.

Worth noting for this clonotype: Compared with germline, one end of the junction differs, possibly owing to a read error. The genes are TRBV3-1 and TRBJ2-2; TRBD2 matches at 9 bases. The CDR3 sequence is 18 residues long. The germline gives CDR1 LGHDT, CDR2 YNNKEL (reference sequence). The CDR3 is CACSQGPGLASDTGELFF. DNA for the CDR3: TGTGCCTGCAGCCAAGGGCCTGGACTAGCGAGCGACACCGGGGAGCTGTTTTTT.

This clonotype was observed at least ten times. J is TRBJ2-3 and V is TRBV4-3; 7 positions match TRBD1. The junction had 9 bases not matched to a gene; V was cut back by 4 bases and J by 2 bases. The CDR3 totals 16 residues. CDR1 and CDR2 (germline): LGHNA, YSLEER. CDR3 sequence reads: CASSLRGGGHTDTQYF. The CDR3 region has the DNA TGCGCCAGCAGCCTTCGAGGGGGCGGGCACACAGATACGCAGTATTTT.

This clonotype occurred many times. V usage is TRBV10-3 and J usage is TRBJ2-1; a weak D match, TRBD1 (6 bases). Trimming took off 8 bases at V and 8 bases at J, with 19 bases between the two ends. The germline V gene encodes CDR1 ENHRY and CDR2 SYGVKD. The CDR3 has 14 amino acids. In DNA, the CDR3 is TGTGCCATCTCGATTACCTTGACAGGACATGAGCAGTTCTTC. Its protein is CAISITLTGHEQFF.

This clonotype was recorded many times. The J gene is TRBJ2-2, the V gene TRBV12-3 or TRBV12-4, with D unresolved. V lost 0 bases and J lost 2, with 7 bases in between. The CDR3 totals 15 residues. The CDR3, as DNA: TGTGCCAGCAGTTTAGCCAGCCCTAACACCGGGGAGCTGTTTTTT. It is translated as CASSLASPNTGELFF.

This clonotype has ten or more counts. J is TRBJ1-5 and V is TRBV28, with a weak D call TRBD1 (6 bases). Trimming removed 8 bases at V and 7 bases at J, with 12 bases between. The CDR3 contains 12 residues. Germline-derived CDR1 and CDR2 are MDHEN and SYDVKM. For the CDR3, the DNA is TGTGCCAGCGGTCCCGGGGGCCAGCCCCAGCATTTT. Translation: CASGPGGQPQHF.

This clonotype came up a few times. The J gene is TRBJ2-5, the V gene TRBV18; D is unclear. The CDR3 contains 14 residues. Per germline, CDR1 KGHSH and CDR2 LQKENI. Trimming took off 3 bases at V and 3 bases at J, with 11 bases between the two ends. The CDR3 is CASSPGYSEETQYF. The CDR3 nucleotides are TGTGCCAGCTCACCGGGCTACTCAGAAGAGACCCAGTACTTC.

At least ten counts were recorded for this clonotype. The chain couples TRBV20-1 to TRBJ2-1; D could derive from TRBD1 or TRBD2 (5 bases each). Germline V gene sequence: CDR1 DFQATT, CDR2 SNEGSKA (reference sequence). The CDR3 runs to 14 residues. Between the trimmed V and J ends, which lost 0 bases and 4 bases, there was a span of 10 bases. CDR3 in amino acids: CSARDRDVYNEQFF. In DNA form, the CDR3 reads TGCAGTGCTAGAGATAGGGACGTATACAATGAGCAGTTCTTC.

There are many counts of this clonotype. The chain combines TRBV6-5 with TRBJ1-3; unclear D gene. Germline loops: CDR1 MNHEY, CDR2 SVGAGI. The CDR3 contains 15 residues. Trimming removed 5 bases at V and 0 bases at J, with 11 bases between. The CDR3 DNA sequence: TGTGCCAGCAGTCTGACCGAGAGCTCTGGAAACACCATATATTTT. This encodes CASSLTESSGNTIYF.

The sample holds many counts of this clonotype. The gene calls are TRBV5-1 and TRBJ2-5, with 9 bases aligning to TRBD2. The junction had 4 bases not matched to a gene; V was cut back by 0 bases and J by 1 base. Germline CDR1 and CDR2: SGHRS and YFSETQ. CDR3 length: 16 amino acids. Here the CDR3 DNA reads TGCGCCAGCAGCTTGGCCCTAGCGGGACTCCAAGAGACCCAGTACTTC. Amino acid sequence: CASSLALAGLQETQYF.

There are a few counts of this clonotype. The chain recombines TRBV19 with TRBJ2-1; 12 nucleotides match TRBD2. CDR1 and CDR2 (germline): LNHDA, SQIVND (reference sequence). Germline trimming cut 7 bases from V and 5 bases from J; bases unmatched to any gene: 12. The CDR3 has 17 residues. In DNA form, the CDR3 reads TGTGCCAGTACCGAGACTAGCGGGGGAGCCAGAAACAATGAGCAGTTCTTC. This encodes CASTETSGGARNNEQFF. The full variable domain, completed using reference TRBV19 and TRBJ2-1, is DGGITQSPKYLFRKEGQNVTLSCEQNLNHDAMYWYRQDPGQGLRLIYYSQIVNDFQKGDIAEGYSVSREKKESFPLTVTSAQKNPTAFYLCASTETSGGARNNEQFFGPGTRLTVL.

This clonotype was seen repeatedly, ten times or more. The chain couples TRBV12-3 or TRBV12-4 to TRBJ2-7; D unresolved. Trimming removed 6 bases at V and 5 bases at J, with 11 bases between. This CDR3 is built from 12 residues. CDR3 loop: CASSPDWDEQYF. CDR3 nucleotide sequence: TGTGCCAGCAGCCCGGATTGGGACGAGCAGTACTTC.

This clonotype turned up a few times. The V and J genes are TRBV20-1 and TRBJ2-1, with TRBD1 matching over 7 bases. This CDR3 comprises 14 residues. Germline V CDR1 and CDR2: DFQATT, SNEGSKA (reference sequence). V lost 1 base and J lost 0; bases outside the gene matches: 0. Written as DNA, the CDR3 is TGCAGTGCTAGAGGACAGGGCTCCTACAATGAGCAGTTCTTC. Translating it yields CSARGQGSYNEQFF.

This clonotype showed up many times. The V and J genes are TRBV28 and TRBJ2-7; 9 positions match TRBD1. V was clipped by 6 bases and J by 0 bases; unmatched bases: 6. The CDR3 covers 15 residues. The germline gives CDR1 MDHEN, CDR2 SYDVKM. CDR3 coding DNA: TGTGCCAGCAGGTCTGACAGGGGGGACTCCTACGAGCAGTACTTC. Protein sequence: CASRSDRGDSYEQYF.

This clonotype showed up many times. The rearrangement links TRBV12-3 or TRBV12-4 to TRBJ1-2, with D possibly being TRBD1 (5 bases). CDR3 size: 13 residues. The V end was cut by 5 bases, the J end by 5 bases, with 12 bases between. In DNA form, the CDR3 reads TGTGCCAGCAGTCATAGGGCAGGGTATGGCTACACCTTC. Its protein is CASSHRAGYGYTF.